This T cell receptor (beta chain) was identified in a study of blood T cell repertoires in COVID-19. V was clipped by 8 bases and J by 6 bases; unmatched bases: 10. The CDR3 is made up of 14 amino acids. CDR1 is MNHEY, CDR2 SMNVEV, per germline (reference sequence). Original methodology: Estimates of nucleated cell counts were drawn from the amplification of reference gene primers. The assay was immunoSEQ multiplex PCR, and TCRdb's table has in-frame clones only and misses some. Clone size and the V and J calls come from that table; the DNA yielded D and trimming. The sample has about 140,000 clones; about 87% are singletons.

Sequencing input: peripheral blood. The chain recombines TRBV27 with TRBJ1-5; 7 bases fit TRBD1. This clonotype originated in a woman aged 45-60 years with acute or convalescent COVID-19. CDR3: CASDRVGGRQPQHF. DNA for the CDR3: TGTGCCAGCGACAGGGTTGGAGGCCGTCAGCCCCAGCATTTT.